Listed here are 32 T cell receptor beta chains from one sample, sequenced in a study of untreated major depressive disorder. Their specific antigens are unknown. Study findings and constraints: TRBV05-01 (Vbeta 5.1) usage was higher in CD4+ T cells of depressed patients than controls.

Produced via immunoSEQ multiplex PCR; TCRdb's table is partial and in-frame only. The sample holds approximately 13,000 clones, 85% to 95% seen once. Specimen: CD4+ T cells from PBMCs. Receptors were obtained from a young woman with major depressive disorder.

This clone showed up just once. The chain has TRBV4-3 and TRBJ2-3; 7 bases agree with TRBD2. Germline V gene sequence: CDR1 LGHNA, CDR2 YSLEER. CDR3 size: 15 residues. The trim removed 5 bases at V and 2 bases at J, leaving 7 bases unmatched. The CDR3 region has the DNA TGCGCCAGCAGCACTGGACTAGATCCCACAGATACGCAGTATTTT. It translates to CASSTGLDPTDTQYF.

This clone was seen once. This chain joins TRBV5-4 and TRBJ1-2; TRBD1 aligns across 8 bases. The CDR3 runs 15 residues. Germline trimming cut 3 bases from V and 4 bases from J; bases unmatched to any gene: 8. Germline assignment: CDR1 SGHNT and CDR2 YYREEE (reference sequence). CDR3 sequence (DNA): TGTGCCAGCAGCTCCGGGACAGGACTGATCTATGGCTACACCTTC. As protein: CASSSGTGLIYGYTF.

The V call is TRBV18, the J call TRBJ2-2, with D perhaps TRBD1 (6 bases). Germline V gives CDR1 KGHSH, CDR2 LQKENI. The CDR3 runs to 16 residues. Trimming took off 0 bases at V and 0 bases at J, with 8 bases between the two ends. The DNA of the CDR3 is TGTGCCAGCTCACCACCGGGACAAGCGAACACCGGGGAGCTGTTTTTT. It yields the protein CASSPPGQANTGELFF.

The rearrangement uses TRBV6-4 and TRBJ2-1, with a weak D call TRBD2 (5 bases). Trimming removed 3 bases at V and 7 bases at J, with 19 bases between. This CDR3 comprises 16 residues. Per germline, CDR1 MRHNA and CDR2 SNTAGT. The CDR3 region is CASSDHIRAPGNEQFF. The CDR3 nucleotides are TGTGCCAGCAGTGATCATATCCGGGCCCCGGGGAATGAGCAGTTCTTC.

This rearrangement joins TRBV19 to TRBJ2-5; TRBD2 agrees at 14 bases. The CDR3 covers 17 residues. V lost 3 bases and J lost 4; bases outside the gene matches: 7. Germline V lookup: CDR1 LNHDA, CDR2 SQIVND (reference sequence). The CDR3 protein is CASSMGGTSGSGETQYF. The CDR3 region has the DNA TGTGCCAGTAGTATGGGGGGGACTAGCGGGAGCGGAGAGACCCAGTACTTC.

This clone was detected once. The V gene is TRBV5-1, the J gene TRBJ1-4; D remains unclear. The ends were cut back, 4 bases at V and 8 bases at J, with 18 bases in the middle. Germline values: CDR1 SGHRS, CDR2 YFSETQ. The CDR3 is 15 residues long. The CDR3 DNA sequence: TGCGCCAGCAGCCCCACGGAGCCCTCCCGCGAAAAACTGTTTTTT. Its translation: CASSPTEPSREKLFF.

The chain recombines TRBV30 with TRBJ1-1; D is uncertain. The CDR3 length is 13 residues. Germline CDR1 reads GTSNPN; CDR2 reads SVGIG (reference sequence). The V end was cut by 3 bases, the J end by 0 bases, with 8 bases between. The CDR3 bases are TGTGCCTGGAGCCCCCGGATGAACACTGAAGCTTTCTTT. Translating it yields CAWSPRMNTEAFF.

The chain couples TRBV19 to TRBJ1-2, with 9 nucleotides matching TRBD1. Germline-derived CDR1 and CDR2 are LNHDA and SQIVND (reference sequence). This CDR3 is 14 amino acids long. The V segment lost 7 bases and the J segment 5 bases; nucleotides outside the gene matches: 8. The CDR3 loop is CASNTGGAGYGYTF. In nucleotides, the CDR3 is TGTGCCAGTAATACAGGGGGCGCAGGGTATGGCTACACCTTC. Full variable domain (remainder filled in from reference TRBV19 and TRBJ1-2): DGGITQSPKYLFRKEGQNVTLSCEQNLNHDAMYWYRQDPGQGLRLIYYSQIVNDFQKGDIAEGYSVSREKKESFPLTVTSAQKNPTAFYLCASNTGGAGYGYTFGSGTRLTVV.

The chain joins TRBV10-2 to TRBJ2-7, with D perhaps TRBD1 (6 bases). V was clipped by 4 bases and J by 0 bases, with 10 bases between them. This CDR3 has 14 amino acids. Germline assignment: CDR1 WSHSY and CDR2 SAAADI. The CDR3 DNA is TGCGCCAGCAGTGTTCAGGGGAGCTCCTACGAGCAGTACTTC. Translating gives CASSVQGSSYEQYF.

DNA for the CDR3: TGTGCCAGCAGCTTAAGGACAGCGTCCGACTATGGCTACACCTTC. Translated: CASSLRTASDYGYTF. The chain links TRBV11-2 to TRBJ1-2, with D perhaps matching TRBD1 (6 bases). V gave up 2 bases and J gave up 3 bases, with 13 bases separating them. Germline V gene lookup returns CDR1 SGHAT and CDR2 FQNNGV. This CDR3 region has 15 residues.

The V and J genes are TRBV11-1 and TRBJ1-1; 7 bases map to TRBD1. Germline CDR1 and CDR2: SGHAT and FQDESV (reference sequence). With V trimmed by 5 bases and J by 7 bases, 7 bases remained unmatched. The CDR3 loop spans 13 amino acids. As DNA, the CDR3 is TGTGCCAGCAGCCTAGACAGGGCCGGTGAAGCTTTCTTT. Its translation: CASSLDRAGEAFF.

The chain joins TRBV29-1 to TRBJ2-7, with 9 bases lining up with TRBD1. The trim removed 7 bases at V and 2 bases at J, leaving 12 bases unmatched. The CDR3 totals 15 residues. Germline CDR1 SQVTM, CDR2 ANQGSEA. The CDR3 is CSAQKGTGNPYEQYF. The CDR3 DNA follows: TGCAGCGCCCAAAAGGGGACAGGGAACCCCTACGAGCAGTACTTC.

V is TRBV2 and J is TRBJ1-5; 8 bases agree with TRBD1. This CDR3 has 15 residues. J gave up 5 bases and V 5 bases, and 8 bases lay outside the gene matches. Germline CDR1 is SNHLY and CDR2 is FYNNEI. CDR3 protein: CASSYRDRGDQPQHF. The DNA for the CDR3 is TGTGCCAGCAGTTATAGAGACAGGGGTGATCAGCCCCAGCATTTT.

The V call is TRBV6-1, the J call TRBJ1-1, with D hard to call. The germline V gene encodes CDR1 MNHNS and CDR2 SASEGT. The CDR3 is 13 amino acids. Trimming cost V 4 bases and J 3 bases, with 9 bases left between them. CDR3 bases: TGTGCCAGCAGTGTGTGGGCTTACACTGAAGCTTTCTTT. Residues: CASSVWAYTEAFF.

The chain links TRBV4-2 to TRBJ2-7; 8 nucleotides agree with TRBD2. J was trimmed by 2 bases and V by 4 bases; bases with no gene match: 10. The germline gives CDR1 LGHNA, CDR2 YNFKEQ. This CDR3 contains 16 residues. As DNA, the CDR3 is TGTGCCAGCAGCCGAGAGACCGGGACTAGAACCTACGAGCAGTACTTC. The encoded protein is CASSRETGTRTYEQYF.

The genes are TRBV2 and TRBJ2-7; 8 bases align to TRBD1. Germline-derived CDR1 and CDR2 are SNHLY and FYNNEI. Trimming cost V 7 bases and J 2 bases; bases outside gene matches: 7. The CDR3 covers 14 residues. The CDR3 DNA reads TGTGCCAGCAATCGGGCCAGGGGGCCCTACGAGCAGTACTTC. The encoded protein is CASNRARGPYEQYF.

This chain connects TRBV30 to TRBJ1-1; possibly TRBD1 for D (5 bases). The V end was cut by 2 bases, the J end by 10 bases, with 14 bases between. Germline values: CDR1 GTSNPN, CDR2 SVGIG (reference sequence). The CDR3 runs to 12 residues. CDR3 in amino acids: CAWSRGIGVAFF. The CDR3 DNA reads as TGTGCCTGGAGTCGGGGGATTGGTGTAGCTTTCTTT.

The chain combines TRBV29-1 with TRBJ2-7; 8 nucleotides align to TRBD1. V trimming: 0 bases; J trimming: 12 bases; junction bases outside the gene matches: 7. This CDR3 comprises 12 residues. Germline V CDR1 and CDR2: SQVTM, ANQGSEA. The CDR3 region is CSVEDRQGKPYF. Here the CDR3 DNA reads TGCAGCGTTGAAGATCGACAGGGGAAGCCGTACTTC.

The genes are TRBV5-6 and TRBJ1-4, with TRBD1 matching 7 bases. The CDR3 consists of 15 residues. The ends lost 0 bases at V and 8 bases at J; junction bases unmatched: 7. Per the germline V gene, CDR1 is SGHDT and CDR2 is YYEEEE. CDR3 coding DNA: TGTGCCAGCAGCTTGGGGATGACAGGGTACGAAAAACTGTTTTTT. Translated: CASSLGMTGYEKLFF.

The chain recombines TRBV10-3 with TRBJ1-3; D not resolved. Germline CDR1 ENHRY, CDR2 SYGVKD. CDR3 size: 12 residues. Between the trimmed V and J ends, which lost 6 bases and 0 bases, there was a span of 3 bases. The CDR3 DNA reads TGTGCCATCAGCGGCTCTGGAAACACCATATATTTT. This translates into CAISGSGNTIYF.

V gene TRBV2 combines with J gene TRBJ2-4; 8 bases fit TRBD1. The CDR3 has 15 residues. From germline, CDR1 is SNHLY and CDR2 FYNNEI. Unmatched junction bases numbered 13, after V lost 6 bases and J lost 9 bases. The CDR3 sequence is CASSGQGGGGGIQYF. The CDR3 coding sequence is TGTGCCAGCAGCGGACAGGGAGGAGGTGGGGGCATTCAGTACTTC.

This clone was seen a few times. The chain couples TRBV23-1 to TRBJ1-1; 7 bases fit TRBD1. TRBV23-1 is classed as an ORF, of uncertain function. V was clipped by 6 bases and J by 5 bases; unmatched bases: 6. The CDR3 covers 13 residues. This CDR3 is CASRPGQRTEAFF. The CDR3 bases are TGCGCCAGCAGACCGGGACAGCGGACTGAAGCTTTCTTT.

The chain carries TRBV7-5 and TRBJ2-7; TRBD2 reflects the table's D call only, with no check against the DNA. TRBV7-5 is a known pseudogene. The CDR3 runs to 21 residues. CDR3 residues: CVRSRGQGTLRGTSGIYEQYF. CDR3 in DNA: TGTGTCAGAAGCCGCGGACAGGGGACTTTGAGGGGGACTAGCGGAATCTACGAGCAGTACTTC.

This clone was seen a single time. The J gene is TRBJ2-7, the V gene TRBV6-1; possibly TRBD2 for D (5 bases). There are 16 residues in the CDR3. Per the germline V gene, CDR1 is MNHNS and CDR2 is SASEGT. Trimming cost V 1 base and J 6 bases, with 19 bases left between them. The CDR3 loop is CASSEGVGLATGEQYF. The CDR3 region has the DNA TGTGCCAGCAGTGAAGGCGTTGGCCTAGCAACTGGCGAGCAGTACTTC.

V is TRBV5-4 and J is TRBJ2-7; the D gene could be TRBD1 or TRBD2 (6 bases each). From germline, CDR1 is SGHNT and CDR2 YYREEE (reference sequence). V was shortened by 0 bases and J by 4 bases, with 17 bases between the two germline ends. The length of the CDR3 is 16 residues. The CDR3 DNA reads TGTGCCAGCAGCTTGGAACTAGGGGGGAGAACTTACGAGCAGTACTTC. This codes for CASSLELGGRTYEQYF.

This rearrangement joins TRBV6-1 to TRBJ1-2, with TRBD1 matching 10 bases. Looked up from germline, CDR1 is MNHNS and CDR2 is SASEGT. This CDR3 has 14 amino acids. V shed 6 bases and J 8 bases; nucleotides not matched to a gene: 9. As DNA, the CDR3 is TGTGCCAGCAGGAAAGGACAGGGGGAGGTGGGCTACACCTTC. It translates to CASRKGQGEVGYTF.

The V and J genes are TRBV7-2 and TRBJ1-2; 8 bases are a match to TRBD1. V trimming: 4 bases; J trimming: 6 bases; junction bases outside the gene matches: 10. Germline CDR1 reads SGHTA; CDR2 reads FQGNSA. The CDR3 contains 15 residues. CDR3 in amino acids: CASSSGQANAHGYTF. The CDR3 region has the DNA TGTGCCAGCAGCTCGGGACAGGCCAATGCGCATGGCTACACCTTC.

The V call is TRBV10-2, the J call TRBJ2-2; the match to TRBD2 covers 8 bases. CDR1 and CDR2 (germline): WSHSY, SAAADI. The CDR3 spans 14 residues. Germline trimming cut 8 bases from V and 3 bases from J; bases unmatched to any gene: 5. The CDR3 nucleotides are TGCGCCAGCGGGGCGGGAGGTGACACCGGGGAGCTGTTTTTT. Translating it yields CASGAGGDTGELFF.

The chain uses TRBV19 and TRBJ1-4; D perhaps matches TRBD1 (5 bases). Trimming took off 3 bases at V and 0 bases at J, with 8 bases between the two ends. The CDR3 extends over 15 amino acids. Germline V gene sequence: CDR1 LNHDA, CDR2 SQIVND (reference sequence). CDR3 bases: TGTGCCAGTAGTATCGGGGGAACAACTAATGAAAAACTGTTTTTT. Protein product: CASSIGGTTNEKLFF.

A single count supports this clone. The chain recombines TRBV6-5 with TRBJ2-7; D is possibly TRBD1 or TRBD2 (6 bases each). This CDR3 is built from 13 residues. The germline V gene encodes CDR1 MNHEY and CDR2 SVGAGI. Deletions cut 6 bases from V and 3 bases from J, with 12 bases between. CDR3 DNA: TGTGCCAGCAGGGGCGGGACAAACTACGAGCAGTACTTC. This translates into CASRGGTNYEQYF.

This clone was detected a few times. The chain is built from TRBV20-1 and TRBJ1-1, with no clear D. The CDR3 is 10 residues long. V was pared by 7 bases and J by 5 bases, with 8 bases between. The V gene's germline CDR1 is DFQATT and CDR2 SNEGSKA (reference sequence). CDR3 sequence: CSVRRTEAFF. DNA of the CDR3: TGCAGTGTGAGAAGAACTGAAGCTTTCTTT.

This clone has more than one count but fewer than ten. This chain links TRBV2 with TRBJ1-2; no firm D call. Germline V gives CDR1 SNHLY, CDR2 FYNNEI. Trimming pared 2 bases from V and 4 bases from J, leaving 11 bases between. This CDR3 is 14 amino acids long. This CDR3 is CASSEPGEGYGYTF. CDR3 sequence (DNA): TGTGCCAGCAGTGAACCGGGTGAGGGCTATGGCTACACCTTC.